Each of the 23 T cell receptor beta chains below was sequenced from the same sample in a study of shared clonotypes between healthy human individuals (dated by TCRdb to the early 2020s). The library was built by means of the immunoSEQ multiplex PCR assay. TCRdb carries this immuneACCESS record with in-frame sequences only. Its versions omit some clonotypes, under half of them owing to an unresolved V gene in the studies checked, with the rest unexplained. A total of 2,500,000 or so clones appear in this sample, roughly 93% of them only once. The top ten clones comprise 0.35% to 0.45% of the sample. Sequencing was performed on naive CD4+ T cells from PBMCs. The cell subset or site label here, explained by the study, means: CD45RA+ positively selected. The origin of the receptors is a man between 18 and 29 years old in good health. Some clones in this sample may be carry-over from other donors' samples.

The chain couples TRBV5-1 to TRBJ2-3; D is possibly TRBD2 (6 bases). The CDR3 has 16 amino acids. Germline CDR1 and CDR2: SGHRS and YFSETQ. Trimming took 3 bases from V and 4 from J, leaving 18 bases between them. The CDR3 is CASSSSQGGPSDTQYF. The DNA for the CDR3 is TGCGCCAGCAGCTCCAGCCAAGGAGGGCCATCAGATACGCAGTATTTT.

This chain links TRBV7-6 with TRBJ2-3, with 7 bases lining up with TRBD1. Looked up from germline, CDR1 is SGHVS and CDR2 is FNYEAQ. The CDR3 covers 14 residues. With 4 bases clipped from V and 4 bases from J, the junction kept 5 bases outside the gene matches. The chain's CDR3 is CASSSGQAPDTQYF. The CDR3, as DNA: TGTGCCAGCAGCTCAGGACAGGCGCCAGATACGCAGTATTTT.

The chain combines TRBV2 with TRBJ2-3, with 11 bases fitting TRBD2. After removal of 6 bases from V and 4 bases from J, the junction contained 9 bases not matched to a gene. From germline, CDR1 is SNHLY and CDR2 FYNNEI. The length of the CDR3 is 16 residues. CDR3 nucleotide sequence: TGTGCCAGCAGGGCAACTAGCGGGAGTAGCCCAGATACGCAGTATTTT. Its translation: CASRATSGSSPDTQYF.

The chain links TRBV4-3 to TRBJ2-5; D possibly uses TRBD1 or TRBD2 (5 bases each). The J call may be in error: the DNA end matches TRBJ2-7 better. CDR1 and CDR2 (germline): LGHNA, YSLEER. This CDR3 has 15 residues. CDR3 nucleotides: TGCGCCAGCAGCCAAGATACCAGGGAGTTCTACGAGCAGTACTTC. It is translated as CASSQDTREFYEQYF.

This chain connects TRBV25-1 to TRBJ2-1, with D possibly TRBD2 on 5 matching bases. The germline CDR1 and CDR2 sequences are MGHDK and SYGVNS. The V and J ends lost 1 base and 5 bases respectively, with 9 bases between them. This CDR3 spans 14 amino acids. The CDR3 here is CASSEWETHNEQFF. DNA of the CDR3: TGTGCCAGCAGTGAATGGGAGACACACAATGAGCAGTTCTTC.

The chain joins TRBV4-2 to TRBJ2-1, with 7 positions matching TRBD2. V lost 0 bases to trimming and J lost 9 bases; unmatched junction nucleotides: 5. The CDR3 sequence is 14 residues long. Germline-derived CDR1 and CDR2 are LGHNA and YNFKEQ. CDR3: CASSQDPAGIEQFF. The DNA for the CDR3 is TGTGCCAGCAGCCAAGATCCAGCGGGAATTGAGCAGTTCTTC.

V usage is TRBV27 and J usage is TRBJ2-5; 8 positions agree with TRBD1. The better agreement between TRBJ2-7 and the DNA end casts doubt on the J call. The germline V gene encodes CDR1 MNHEY and CDR2 SMNVEV (reference sequence). The length of the CDR3 is 15 residues. The CDR3 sequence: CASSFVGQGYYEQYF. CDR3 bases: TGTGCCAGCAGTTTTGTAGGACAGGGCTACTACGAGCAGTACTTC.

The rearrangement uses TRBV11-2 and TRBJ2-5; either TRBD1 or TRBD2 may fit D (5 bases each). The CDR3 sequence is 15 residues long. V lost 4 bases and J lost 4, with 16 bases in between. The germline V gene has CDR1 SGHAT and CDR2 FQNNGV. DNA of the CDR3: TGTGCCAGCAGCTCCCGGGGACCCCATGGAGAGACCCAGTACTTC. This sequence encodes CASSSRGPHGETQYF.

The V gene is TRBV6-5, the J gene TRBJ2-7; D is possibly TRBD1 (8 bases). This CDR3 is built from 15 residues. Germline assignment: CDR1 MNHEY and CDR2 SVGAGI. The V end was cut by 6 bases, the J end by 4 bases, with 19 bases between. This chain's CDR3 is CASRTPQGGHYEQYF. In nucleotides, the CDR3 is TGTGCCAGCAGAACCCCACAGGGGGGGCATTACGAGCAGTACTTC.

The gene calls are TRBV28 and TRBJ1-2, with TRBD1 as a possible D gene (5 bases). V lost 5 bases and J 6 bases, leaving 25 bases between the germline ends. The CDR3 covers 17 residues. The germline V gene encodes CDR1 MDHEN and CDR2 SYDVKM. CDR3 sequence reads: CASSPSTPPRVSDGYTF. The CDR3 coding sequence is TGTGCCAGCAGTCCCTCGACCCCCCCCAGGGTTTCGGATGGCTACACCTTC.

This chain uses TRBV5-1 with TRBJ2-5; the D is unclear. V lost 4 bases to trimming and J lost 2 bases, with 9 bases between them. CDR1 is SGHRS and CDR2 is YFSETQ in the germline V gene. The CDR3 is made up of 13 amino acids. The CDR3 nucleotides are TGCGCCAGCAGCCAGATAACGCAAGAGACCCAGTACTTC. Translated: CASSQITQETQYF. Supplemented by reference TRBV5-1 and TRBJ2-5, the full variable domain reads KAGVTQTPRYLIKTRGQQVTLSCSPISGHRSVSWYQQTPGQGLQFLFEYFSETQRNKGNFPGRFSGRQFSNSRSEMNVSTLELGDSALYLCASSQITQETQYFGPGTRLLVL.

This clone was detected a few times. This sequence joins TRBV5-1 and TRBJ2-2; possibly TRBD2 for D (6 bases). The CDR3 contains 16 residues. V was trimmed by 6 bases and J by 4 bases, leaving 19 bases between them. Germline V gives CDR1 SGHRS, CDR2 YFSETQ. This CDR3 reads CASKGAGVGFTGELFF. The CDR3 nucleotides are TGCGCCAGCAAGGGAGCGGGTGTAGGTTTCACCGGGGAGCTGTTTTTT.

This clone was found once. V gene TRBV6-6 combines with J gene TRBJ1-2, with unresolved D. The length of the CDR3 is 14 residues. Germline V CDR1 and CDR2: MNHNY, SVGAGI (reference sequence). With 0 bases removed from V and 4 bases from J, the gap between germline ends came to 9 bases. CDR3 DNA sequence: TGTGCCAGCAGTTACTCCGGAAAGGGCTATGGCTACACCTTC. Protein: CASSYSGKGYGYTF.

J is TRBJ1-5 and V is TRBV7-2; 10 nucleotides align to TRBD1. From germline, CDR1 is SGHTA and CDR2 FQGNSA. V trimming: 2 bases; J trimming: 4 bases; junction bases outside the gene matches: 8. The CDR3 length is 17 residues. The CDR3 DNA reads TGTGCCAGCAGCTTAACCTTCGACAGGGGGCGAAATCAGCCCCAGCATTTT. Protein sequence: CASSLTFDRGRNQPQHF.

The J gene is TRBJ1-2, the V gene TRBV6-5; D ambiguous. Trimming removed 6 bases from V and 6 bases from J, with 17 bases in between. Per germline, CDR1 MNHEY and CDR2 SVGAGI. The CDR3 runs to 14 residues. CDR3 region: CASSPFFRRDGYTF. The CDR3 bases are TGTGCCAGCAGCCCCTTTTTCCGGCGGGATGGCTACACCTTC.

V gene TRBV19 combines with J gene TRBJ2-1; TRBD1 aligns across 9 bases. The CDR3 runs 15 residues. Losses at the gene ends were 4 bases for V and 3 bases for J; bases not matched to a gene: 4. In germline, CDR1 is LNHDA, CDR2 SQIVND (reference sequence). CDR3 amino acids: CASSSGTGLYNEQFF. In nucleotides, the CDR3 is TGTGCCAGTAGTAGCGGGACAGGGCTCTACAATGAGCAGTTCTTC.

This rearrangement joins TRBV7-9 to TRBJ1-5, with D perhaps matching TRBD1 (5 bases). Germline V gene lookup returns CDR1 SEHNR and CDR2 FQNEAQ (reference sequence). Trimming pared 1 base from V and 2 bases from J, leaving 18 bases between. The CDR3 contains 18 residues. The CDR3 loop reads CASSLGRLGARGNQPQHF. The DNA of the CDR3 is TGTGCCAGCAGCTTAGGTAGATTAGGGGCTCGAGGCAATCAGCCCCAGCATTTT.

V usage is TRBV11-1 and J usage is TRBJ2-7; TRBD1 agrees at 7 bases. Per the germline V gene, CDR1 is SGHAT and CDR2 is FQDESV (reference sequence). V shed 5 bases, J shed 6 bases, and the junction held 19 bases outside the gene matches. This CDR3 spans 17 amino acids. The CDR3 loop is CASSRFTGADTSPEQYF. The CDR3 DNA sequence: TGTGCCAGCAGCCGATTTACAGGGGCGGATACCTCGCCCGAGCAGTACTTC. Full variable domain (rest looked up from reference TRBV11-1 and TRBJ2-7): EAEVAQSPRYKITEKSQAVAFWCDPISGHATLYWYRQILGQGPELLVQFQDESVVDDSQLPKDRFSAERLKGVDSTLKIQPAELGDSAMYLCASSRFTGADTSPEQYFGPGTRLTVT.

The chain combines TRBV29-1 with TRBJ2-1; TRBD2 agrees at 13 bases. The CDR3 is 14 amino acids. J was trimmed by 9 bases and V by 7 bases; bases with no gene match: 9. Germline V gene data show CDR1 as SQVTM and CDR2 as ANQGSEA. The CDR3 nucleotides are TGCAGCGCAGGACTAGCGGGAGTAGTTGTTGAGCAGTTCTTC. Translated, it gives CSAGLAGVVVEQFF.

The V gene is TRBV5-5, the J gene TRBJ2-3; D might be TRBD1 (7 bases). The germline V and J ends were trimmed by 4 bases and 5 bases, with 14 bases remaining between them. This CDR3 region has 14 residues. Germline V gene data show CDR1 as SGHKS and CDR2 as YYEKEE (reference sequence). DNA for the CDR3: TGTGCCAGCAGCCGCCTGCAGGGGGGAGATACGCAGTATTTT. This codes for CASSRLQGGDTQYF.

The V and J genes are TRBV7-2 and TRBJ2-7, with TRBD2 matching over 14 bases. V lost 1 base and J lost 4; bases outside the gene matches: 6. The CDR3 runs 17 residues. Germline loops: CDR1 SGHTA, CDR2 FQGNSA. CDR3 protein: CASSLVGGLAGGYEQYF. CDR3 nucleotide sequence: TGTGCCAGCAGCTTAGTAGGAGGACTAGCGGGAGGATACGAGCAGTACTTC.

The chain combines TRBV6-6 with TRBJ1-2; tentatively, D is TRBD1 (5 bases). V shed 7 bases and J shed 4 bases, with 16 bases lying between them. CDR1 is MNHNY and CDR2 is SVGAGI in the germline V gene (reference sequence). The CDR3 covers 14 residues. The DNA of the CDR3 is TGTGCCAGCATTGACCCGGACGGGGGCTATGGCTACACCTTC. Translating gives CASIDPDGGYGYTF.

The chain joins TRBV7-6 to TRBJ1-2; D is ambiguous. CDR1 SGHVS and CDR2 FNYEAQ come from the germline V gene. V lost 3 bases, J lost 7 bases, and 15 bases lay in between. The CDR3 length is 14 residues. This chain's CDR3 is CASSLDPGSAGYTF. The CDR3 nucleotides are TGTGCCAGCAGCTTGGACCCTGGCAGCGCTGGCTACACCTTC.